The 2 T cell receptor beta chains in this list originate from one sample, sequenced in a study of OX40 agonist ivuxolimab in advanced cancers. The repertoire was sequenced with immunoSEQ multiplex PCR; TCRdb's copy has only in-frame clones and lacks some. The sample yields around 69,000 clones, nearly 90% seen once. The source was CD4+ or CD8+ T cells sorted from blood, collected in a trial of the OX40 agonist ivuxolimab. The receptor set was obtained from an adult with an advanced solid tumor such as melanoma, head and neck, liver or kidney cancer.

The chain uses TRBV9 and TRBJ1-4, with D hard to call. The V gene's germline CDR1 is SGDLS and CDR2 YYNGEE. This CDR3 region has 13 residues. Trimming took 2 bases from V and 8 from J, leaving 10 bases between them. The CDR3 loop reads CASSVRSGEKLFF. The DNA of the CDR3 is TGTGCCAGCAGCGTCCGGAGTGGGGAAAAACTGTTTTTT.

This chain connects TRBV5-6 to TRBJ1-5; D is perhaps TRBD1 (5 bases). The CDR3 has 12 residues. Germline V gene sequence: CDR1 SGHDT, CDR2 YYEEEE. Trimming cost V 0 bases and J 7 bases, with 5 bases left between them. The CDR3 sequence is CASSLEGQPQHF. The CDR3 coding sequence is TGTGCCAGCAGCTTGGAGGGGCAGCCCCAGCATTTT. Full variable domain (remainder filled in from reference TRBV5-6 and TRBJ1-5): DAGVTQSPTHLIKTRGQQVTLRCSPKSGHDTVSWYQQALGQGPQFIFQYYEEEERQRGNFPDRFSGHQFPNYSSELNVNALLLGDSALYLCASSLEGQPQHFGDGTRLSIL.